A selection of T cell receptor beta chains follows, all from one sample in a study of T cells in tuberculosis. The repertoire was sequenced with immunoSEQ multiplex PCR; TCRdb's copy has only in-frame clones and lacks some. Here the sample spans roughly 34,000 clones, 80% to 95% being singletons. The sample in question was PBMCs, obtained at tuberculosis diagnosis. The origin of the receptors is an adult with tuberculosis. Each CDR3 is given without its conserved first and last residue. Each record gives: clone size, V gene, CDR3 protein. Not every row has a clone size; where given, it reads once, few, many or a size class.

NA | TRBV6-1 | ASSEEGVGTEAF
NA | TRBV27 | ASSRGTSGSSGEQY
NA | TRBV29-1 | SAAGDNEQF
NA | TRBV5-8 | ASTDRGPVSNQPQH
NA | TRBV15 | ATSRASGSLSKV
NA | TRBV25-1 | ASSEGASYNSPLH
once | TRBV2 | ASSEETQY
NA | TRBV5-1 | ASSLAPHNNYGYT
NA | TRBV18 | ASSPPGGDNEQF
NA | TRBV30 | AWSRQGNQPQH
NA | TRBV4-1 | ASSRLGQYQETQY
NA | TRBV19 | ASSGTGAYEQY
NA | TRBV18 | ASSPQGSKITGELF
NA | TRBV21-1 | ASSKGKGQGIDNQPQH
NA | TRBV27 | ASSGGISTEAF
NA | TRBV29-1 | SVLTQGSTEAF
NA | TRBV15 | ATSSFQGGLSNQPQH
NA | TRBV14 | ASSPISGIPSTDTQY
NA | TRBV29-1 | SVTGTGLGETQY
NA | TRBV11-2 | ASSSFGASGRSLQETQY
NA | TRBV5-4 | ASSRYSDSEETQY
once | TRBV13 | ASSQRATSMSTDTQY
NA | TRBV6-1 | ASSEPTGTGGYT
few | TRBV5-1 | ASSPEGTIGNEKLF
NA | TRBV25-1 | ASRVTQGSWTEAF
NA | TRBV15 | ATSREGGGQGSYEQY
NA | TRBV4-2 | ASSQDMAGGYNEQF